The 2 T cell receptor beta chains presented below share a single source sample, sequenced in a study of CD8 T cells in ankylosing spondylitis. TCRdb ran MiXCR on the 5' RACE reads and lists one entry per CDR3 protein. The repertoire holds about 260,000 distinct CDR3 sequences, with 20% to 30% as singletons. The material sequenced was blood, either unsorted or a sorted T cell fraction (not recorded which). The receptors were sampled from a male donor with ankylosing spondylitis or in good health (not recorded which).

V gene TRBV15 combines with J gene TRBJ1-5, with D hard to call. In germline, CDR1 is LNHNV, CDR2 YYDKDF (reference sequence). The CDR3 consists of 19 residues. The germline V and J ends were trimmed by 5 bases and 2 bases, with 25 bases remaining between them. This CDR3 reads CATSGLGVGPTFGNQPQHF. CDR3 nucleotides: TGTGCCACCAGCGGCCTGGGAGTAGGGCCCACCTTTGGCAATCAGCCCCAGCATTTT.

The sample holds many counts of this clonotype. J is TRBJ2-3 and V is TRBV7-8; either TRBD1 or TRBD2 may supply D (5 bases each). CDR1 and CDR2 (germline): SGHVS, FQNEAQ. Trimming cost V 9 bases and J 5 bases, with 21 bases left between them. This CDR3 has 15 amino acids. CDR3 DNA sequence: TGTGCCAGTACCAAGGGGCTAGCCCGGGGAGATACGCAGTATTTT. As protein: CASTKGLARGDTQYF.